This T cell receptor beta chain comes out of a study of T cell repertoires in cytomegalovirus infection. Study background: Public TCR beta signature analysis indicated the presence of both CMV infection and matching HLA type.

There are many counts of this clonotype. No antigen is known for it. Points from the study as a whole: Clonotype analysis showed dominance of the ex vivo response by HLA-C-restricted CMV-specific TCR beta clonotypes. Carriage of CMV together with the relevant HLA was identifiable through cumulative public TCR beta family frequency.

The CDR3 runs to 14 residues. Trimming pared 3 bases from V and 1 base from J, leaving 6 bases between. CDR1 and CDR2 (germline): SGHTA, FQGNSA. TCRdb ran MiXCR on the reads and lists one entry per CDR3 protein. The sample includes some 110,000 distinct CDR3 sequences, over 9.5% of them seen just once. Sample: PBMCs, sequenced either directly or after in vitro stimulation (not recorded which). The TCR comes from a human donor in good health (CMV status not recorded). Some clones in this sample may be carry-over from other donors' samples. The V call is TRBV7-2, the J call TRBJ2-2; D not certain. DNA for the CDR3: TGTGCCAGCAGCTTTGGCAGGAACACCGGGGAGCTGTTTTTT. Residues: CASSFGRNTGELFF.